This is a list of T cell receptor beta chains from one sample in a study of a mutant IDH1 vaccine in newly diagnosed glioma. Their cognate antigens are unknown. The method was immunoSEQ multiplex PCR; TCRdb's version includes in-frame clones alone and lacks a portion of them. The table records 45,000 to 60,000 clones, around 80% of them present only once. The material was PBMCs, obtained from a glioma patient whose treatment included an IDH1 peptide vaccine. These receptor sequences come from a man in his fifties with glioma. The CDR3 runs from the conserved cysteine through the conserved F or W. The order of the fields is D gene, V gene, clone size, J gene, CDR3 DNA, CDR3 protein. The D gene is left open where the match is weak. Size values are once, few and many counts, or a class for expanded clones, and some rows have none.

D: -
V: TRBV6-4
size: -
J: TRBJ2-7
DNA: TGTGCCAGCAGTGAAGACGTTAGCTCCTACGAGCAGTACTTC
CDR3: CASSEDVSSYEQYF

D: -
V: TRBV27
size: -
J: TRBJ2-2
DNA: TGTGCCAGCAGGTCGGGTTTGGACACCGGGGAGCTGTTTTTT
CDR3: CASRSGLDTGELFF

D: -
V: TRBV4-1
size: -
J: TRBJ1-1
DNA: TGCGCCAGCAGCCAAGATTCCCGGGGCCTTGAAGCTTTCTTT
CDR3: CASSQDSRGLEAFF

D: -
V: TRBV9
size: few
J: TRBJ2-2
DNA: TGTGCCAGCAGCGGGACCCTGGGGGCAAACACCGGGGAGCTGTTTTTT
CDR3: CASSGTLGANTGELFF

D: -
V: TRBV19
size: -
J: TRBJ2-7
DNA: TGTGCCAGTAGGGACCTAGGGGGAAGGGACGAGCAGTACTTC
CDR3: CASRDLGGRDEQYF

D: -
V: TRBV20-1
size: -
J: TRBJ2-1
DNA: TGCAGTGCTAGAGGGGGCAATGAGCAGTTCTTC
CDR3: CSARGGNEQFF

D: -
V: TRBV20-1
size: -
J: TRBJ1-1
DNA: TGCAGTGCTAGGTGGGACACTGAAGCTTTCTTT
CDR3: CSARWDTEAFF

D: -
V: TRBV30
size: -
J: TRBJ1-1
DNA: TGTGCCTGGAGTGTACTATCTGAAGCTTTCTTT
CDR3: CAWSVLSEAFF

D: -
V: TRBV2
size: -
J: TRBJ1-4
DNA: TGTGCCAGCAGTGAAAGAGCCGGTGCAACTAATGAAAAACTGTTTTTT
CDR3: CASSERAGATNEKLFF

D: -
V: TRBV15
size: -
J: TRBJ2-7
DNA: TGTGCCACCAGCAGAGGGGCACGGGGGTGGTACGAGCAGTACTTC
CDR3: CATSRGARGWYEQYF

D: -
V: TRBV2
size: -
J: TRBJ2-1
DNA: TGTGCCAGCGCCCCGTACAATGAGCAGTTCTTC
CDR3: CASAPYNEQFF

D: -
V: TRBV5-1
size: -
J: TRBJ1-6
DNA: TGCGCCAGCAGCTTGGAGCAGACCTATAATTCACCCCTCCACTTT
CDR3: CASSLEQTYNSPLHF

D: -
V: TRBV5-1
size: -
J: TRBJ1-2
DNA: TGCGCCAGCAGCCAGGGGCGACGGGGCTACACCTTC
CDR3: CASSQGRRGYTF

D: TRBD2
V: TRBV14
size: -
J: TRBJ2-7
DNA: TGTGCCAGCAGGGGGGGGTCCTACGAGCAGTACTTC
CDR3: CASRGGSYEQYF

D: -
V: TRBV4-3
size: few
J: TRBJ1-4
DNA: TGCGCCAGCAGCCAAGATTACGGGCAGGGTGAGGATGAAAAACTGTTTTTT
CDR3: CASSQDYGQGEDEKLFF

D: -
V: TRBV30
size: few
J: TRBJ2-1
DNA: TGTGCCTGGAGTAGGCCAGGGCCCTACAATGAGCAGTTCTTC
CDR3: CAWSRPGPYNEQFF

D: -
V: TRBV5-4
size: -
J: TRBJ2-7
DNA: TGTGCCAGCAGCTTCCCTGGTTACTACGAGCAGTACTTC
CDR3: CASSFPGYYEQYF

D: TRBD1
V: TRBV6-8
size: -
J: TRBJ1-5
DNA: TGTGCCAGCAGACGGAAATCCGGGACAGGGGCTAGCAATCAGCCCCAGCATTTT
CDR3: CASRRKSGTGASNQPQHF

D: -
V: TRBV10-3
size: -
J: TRBJ2-5
DNA: TGTGCCATCAGCGAACGCCAAGAGACCCAGTACTTC
CDR3: CAISERQETQYF

D: TRBD1
V: TRBV2
size: -
J: TRBJ1-5
DNA: TGTGCCAGCAGTCGGACAGGGCAAGGTCAGCCCCAGCATTTT
CDR3: CASSRTGQGQPQHF

D: -
V: TRBV9
size: -
J: TRBJ2-1
DNA: TGTGCCAGCAGCGTAGTACAAGCGCAGGTTGGGGAGCAGTTCTTC
CDR3: CASSVVQAQVGEQFF

D: -
V: TRBV19
size: -
J: TRBJ2-5
DNA: TGTGCCAGTAGCTCAAGTCAAAGGCAGACCCAGTACTTC
CDR3: CASSSSQRQTQYF

D: -
V: TRBV7-9
size: -
J: TRBJ1-2
DNA: TGTGCCAGCACCCCGGACTCCTTGAACTATGGCTACACCTTC
CDR3: CASTPDSLNYGYTF

D: -
V: TRBV9
size: -
J: TRBJ2-5
DNA: TGTGCCAGCAGCGTAGTTGGGGAGACCCAGTACTTC
CDR3: CASSVVGETQYF

D: -
V: TRBV7-6
size: -
J: TRBJ1-5
DNA: TGTGCCAGCAGCCCCCTCCTGGGACAGCCCCAGCATTTT
CDR3: CASSPLLGQPQHF

D: -
V: TRBV2
size: -
J: TRBJ1-1
DNA: TGTGCCAGCAGTGACTCAGTCACTGAAGCTTTCTTT
CDR3: CASSDSVTEAFF

D: TRBD2
V: TRBV6-6
size: -
J: TRBJ2-2
DNA: TGTGCCAGCATCCCGGGGGGGGTGGGTGTGACCGGGGAGCTGTTTTTT
CDR3: CASIPGGVGVTGELFF

D: TRBD1
V: TRBV28
size: -
J: TRBJ1-2
DNA: TGTGCCAGCAGTGCCTACCGGGACAGGGAGCTCTATGGCTACACCTTC
CDR3: CASSAYRDRELYGYTF

D: -
V: TRBV7-9
size: -
J: TRBJ2-3
DNA: TGTGCCAGCAGCTTAGAAAGGGGCCAGGCTAGCACAGATACGCAGTATTTT
CDR3: CASSLERGQASTDTQYF

D: -
V: TRBV29-1
size: -
J: TRBJ2-1
DNA: TGCAGCGTTGCGGGGAAGTCGTCGAACAATGAGCAGTTCTTC
CDR3: CSVAGKSSNNEQFF

D: -
V: TRBV10-3
size: -
J: TRBJ1-3
DNA: TGTGCCACCAGGCTTGGGGAAACGGCAAACACCATATATTTT
CDR3: CATRLGETANTIYF

D: -
V: TRBV6-5
size: -
J: TRBJ1-1
DNA: TGTGCCAGCAGTTACACAGGAGGAGTGAACACTGAAGCTTTCTTT
CDR3: CASSYTGGVNTEAFF

D: -
V: TRBV7-8
size: -
J: TRBJ1-2
DNA: TGTGCCAGCAGCCAGGATCGCAACTATGGCTACACCTTC
CDR3: CASSQDRNYGYTF

D: -
V: TRBV6-1
size: -
J: TRBJ1-1
DNA: TGTGCCAGCAGTGTACGTGCCATGGGGAGCACTGAAGCTTTCTTT
CDR3: CASSVRAMGSTEAFF

D: -
V: TRBV6-5
size: -
J: TRBJ1-5
DNA: TGTGCCAGCAGTCATCGCAGGGGCGTTCAGCCCCAGCATTTT
CDR3: CASSHRRGVQPQHF

D: TRBD1
V: TRBV7-9
size: -
J: TRBJ2-7
DNA: TGTGCCAGCAGCCCGGGACAGGTCTCCTACGAGCAGTACTTC
CDR3: CASSPGQVSYEQYF

D: TRBD1
V: TRBV27
size: -
J: TRBJ1-1
DNA: TGTGCCAGCAGTTCGGACAGGGGCCGGGTCCGGACGACTGAAGCTTTCTTT
CDR3: CASSSDRGRVRTTEAFF

D: TRBD1
V: TRBV2
size: -
J: TRBJ1-5
DNA: TGTGCCTCCCAGGGACAGGGAAATCAGCCCCAGCATTTT
CDR3: CASQGQGNQPQHF

D: TRBD1
V: TRBV5-6
size: -
J: TRBJ2-5
DNA: TGTGCCAGCAGCTACGGACAGGGGGCAGGAGAGACCCAGTACTTC
CDR3: CASSYGQGAGETQYF

D: -
V: TRBV20-1
size: -
J: TRBJ1-2
DNA: TGCAGTGCTAGTGAGAGTGTGGGCTACACCTTC
CDR3: CSASESVGYTF

D: -
V: TRBV7-9
size: few
J: TRBJ1-5
DNA: TGTGCCAGCAGCCTCAAACATTTT
CDR3: CASSLKHF